This T cell receptor (beta chain) came from a study of PD-1 blockade in classical Hodgkin lymphoma. Assay: immunoSEQ multiplex PCR; the TCRdb copy retains only in-frame clones and omits some. The data hold tens of thousands of clones, with about two thirds observed a single time. Concerning this clone: Its antigen remains unidentified.

Findings of the study overall: Although disease activity or prior therapy may be involved, causes of the repertoire differences remain undefined. The study reported lower baseline TCR diversity in newly diagnosed patients than in healthy donors. Baseline diversity was lower in partial responders and progressors than complete responders.

The V segment lost 0 bases and the J segment 7 bases; nucleotides outside the gene matches: 5. The germline V gene encodes CDR1 LNHDA and CDR2 SQIVND (reference sequence). The CDR3 sequence is 15 residues long. Every patient relapsed after autologous stem cell transplantation, and brentuximab vedotin exposure varied. The study recorded best responses of complete response, partial response or progressive disease. Sequences were derived from peripheral blood mononuclear cells (PBMCs), sampled at baseline. The gene calls are TRBV19 and TRBJ1-5, with TRBD1 matching 8 bases. The receptor was isolated from a human donor with classical Hodgkin lymphoma. CDR3 protein: CASSIDVDRAQPQHF. As DNA, the CDR3 is TGTGCCAGTAGTATAGACGTGGACAGGGCACAGCCCCAGCATTTT.